What follows are 3 T cell receptor beta chains derived from one specimen sequenced in a study of regulatory T cells in long-lasting Graves disease. Time point noted: persistent/refractory GD, antithyroid drugs over 5 years with positive TRAb. With RNA extracted from PBMCs as input, the TCR library was made. Arm-PCR of CDR3 regions and iRepertoire HTBI primers were used to build TCR beta libraries. A single record per CDR3 protein comes from TCRdb applying MiXCR to the multiplex PCR reads. This sample has hundreds of thousands of distinct CDR3 sequences, with roughly 30% found just once. The sequencing used peripheral blood mononuclear cells (PBMCs), collected when the disease was refractory, from a patient treated with antithyroid drugs. These receptors all stem from a female donor with Graves disease.

The DNA of the CDR3 is TGTGCCAGCGCCCGGGGAGTAGCGGTTTCTTACGAGCAGTACTTC. It is translated as CASARGVAVSYEQYF. The chain is built from TRBV2 and TRBJ2-5; possibly TRBD2 for D (6 bases). The end of the DNA aligns better with TRBJ2-7, so the J call may be wrong. The CDR3 consists of 15 residues. CDR1 SNHLY and CDR2 FYNNEI come from the germline V gene.

The chain couples TRBV6-1 to TRBJ1-5; 7 nucleotides match TRBD1. V shed 5 bases, J shed 7 bases, and the junction held 11 bases outside the gene matches. The CDR3 contains 15 residues. CDR1 is MNHNS and CDR2 is SASEGT in the germline V gene. CDR3 sequence (DNA): TGTGCCAGCAGTCCCAGGGGGGAGGTAGCGCAGCCCCAGCATTTT. Its translation: CASSPRGEVAQPQHF.

A few counts support this clonotype. The chain is built from TRBV30 and TRBJ1-2, with no clear D. The germline CDR1 and CDR2 sequences are GTSNPN and SVGIG (reference sequence). This CDR3 spans 13 amino acids. Trimming removed 1 base at V and 5 bases at J, with 11 bases between. The CDR3, as DNA: TGTGCCTGGAGTGCGGGCCAGACGTATGGCTACACCTTC. This sequence encodes CAWSAGQTYGYTF.